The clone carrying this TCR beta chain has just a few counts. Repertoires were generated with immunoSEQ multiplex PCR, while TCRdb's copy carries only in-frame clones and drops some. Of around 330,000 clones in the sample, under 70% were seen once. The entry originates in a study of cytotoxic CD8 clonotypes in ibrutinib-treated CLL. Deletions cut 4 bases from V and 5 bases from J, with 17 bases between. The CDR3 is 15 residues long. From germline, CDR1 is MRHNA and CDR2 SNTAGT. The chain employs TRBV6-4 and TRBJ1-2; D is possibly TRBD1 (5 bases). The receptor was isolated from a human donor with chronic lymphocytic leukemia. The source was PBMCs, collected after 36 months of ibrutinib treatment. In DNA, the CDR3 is TGTGCCAGCAGTGGCTGGGCCTCGGGGGAATATGGCTACACCTTC. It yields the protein CASSGWASGEYGYTF.